These 20 T cell receptor beta chains were all obtained from the same sample, sequenced in a study of blood T cells in healthy people across ages. Through a sample-barcoded 5' primer and a J-beta primer mix, a second PCR was run for 7 to 11 cycles. TCRdb reanalysed the 5' RACE reads using MiXCR and keeps one entry per CDR3 protein. The sample shows around 1,700,000 distinct CDR3 sequences, 28% of them seen only once. The sample consisted of blood. The receptors originated from a woman in her twenties or thirties in good health.

Comments on this clonotype: A much bigger clone sits one base away, suggesting this may be a read error. The rearrangement joins TRBV10-1 to TRBJ2-1, with D tentatively TRBD2 (6 bases). Germline values: CDR1 WNHNN, CDR2 SYGVQD (reference sequence). This CDR3 has 16 amino acids. The CDR3 is CASSESRTGLRNGQFF. The CDR3 DNA reads TGCGCCAGCAGTGAGTCGAGGACGGGACTCAGGAATGGGCAGTTCTTC.

This clonotype has a count of ten or more. The chain uses TRBV5-1 and TRBJ2-7; 7 nucleotides match TRBD2. There are 14 residues in the CDR3. J lost 3 bases, V lost 3 bases, and 6 bases had no gene match. Germline-derived CDR1 and CDR2 are SGHRS and YFSETQ. The CDR3 coding sequence is TGCGCCAGCAGCTCGCGACTAGCCAACTACGAGCAGTACTTC. It codes for CASSSRLANYEQYF.

CDR3 in amino acids: CSASPISATNTEAFF. Here the CDR3 DNA reads TGCAGTGCTAGCCCCATATCGGCGACGAACACTGAAGCTTTCTTT. The chain links TRBV20-1 to TRBJ1-1; no definite D call. V gave up 3 bases and J gave up 1 base, with 15 bases separating them. Germline CDR1 is DFQATT and CDR2 is SNEGSKA (reference sequence). The CDR3 consists of 15 residues.

This clonotype was detected only a few times. The chain joins TRBV6-2 or TRBV6-3 to TRBJ2-1; 7 positions match TRBD1. With 8 bases clipped from V and 4 bases from J, the junction kept 11 bases outside the gene matches. This CDR3 spans 15 amino acids. From germline, CDR1 is MNHEY and CDR2 SVGEGT. The CDR3 DNA is TGTGCCAGCTGCAAGGGGGCCGGGTATTACAATGAGCAGTTCTTC. As protein: CASCKGAGYYNEQFF.

This chain connects TRBV2 to TRBJ1-6, with TRBD1 as a possible D gene (5 bases). The V gene's germline CDR1 is SNHLY and CDR2 FYNNEI. The V end was cut by 6 bases, the J end by 12 bases, with 12 bases between. This CDR3 spans 12 amino acids. The DNA of the CDR3 is TGTGCCAGCAGGCCAGGGCAGGAACCCCTCCACTTT. Protein: CASRPGQEPLHF.

This clonotype has at least ten counts. This chain links TRBV7-2 with TRBJ2-5; no reliable D call. CDR1 SGHTA and CDR2 FQGNSA come from the germline V gene. The CDR3 length is 12 residues. The ends were cut back, 5 bases at V and 5 bases at J, with 9 bases in the middle. CDR3 DNA sequence: TGTGCCAGCAGCCCATTCTCGGAGACCCAGTACTTC. Translated, it gives CASSPFSETQYF.

V gene TRBV29-1 combines with J gene TRBJ2-2; no definite D call. This CDR3 spans 12 amino acids. CDR1 SQVTM and CDR2 ANQGSEA come from the germline V gene. V lost 5 bases and J lost 7, with 11 bases in between. The CDR3 nucleotides are TGCAGCGTTCAGAGGAATAACGGGGAGCTGTTTTTT. Protein sequence: CSVQRNNGELFF.

V gene TRBV28 combines with J gene TRBJ1-2, with 8 bases identical to TRBD1. The V gene's germline CDR1 is MDHEN and CDR2 SYDVKM. The CDR3 totals 16 residues. Losses at the gene ends were 4 bases for V and 2 bases for J; bases not matched to a gene: 9. Here the CDR3 reads CASSSHGQGQNYGYTF. The DNA for the CDR3 is TGTGCCAGCAGTTCCCACGGACAGGGCCAAAACTATGGCTACACCTTC.

This clonotype has a handful of counts. The rearrangement links TRBV20-1 to TRBJ1-1; D is possibly TRBD1 (5 bases). Looked up from germline, CDR1 is DFQATT and CDR2 is SNEGSKA (reference sequence). This CDR3 is built from 14 residues. Trimming took 1 base from V and 5 from J, leaving 14 bases between them. CDR3 sequence (DNA): TGCAGTGCTAGAGGACGTGAAGGGGAGACTGAAGCTTTCTTT. Its translation: CSARGREGETEAFF.

This clonotype came up many times. The rearrangement joins TRBV29-1 to TRBJ2-1; D not resolved. CDR1 is SQVTM and CDR2 is ANQGSEA in the germline V gene. V lost 4 bases to trimming and J lost 6 bases, with 10 bases between them. This CDR3 has 12 amino acids. CDR3 region: CSVGGIGNEQFF. The DNA of the CDR3 is TGCAGCGTTGGAGGTATCGGCAATGAGCAGTTCTTC.

The chain employs TRBV24-1 and TRBJ2-1; 7 bases are a match to TRBD1. Germline-derived CDR1 and CDR2 are KGHDR and SFDVKD. The V segment lost 4 bases and the J segment 8 bases; nucleotides outside the gene matches: 13. This CDR3 region has 16 residues. CDR3: CATSDPSTGKGYEQFF. The CDR3 region has the DNA TGTGCCACCAGTGACCCATCGACAGGGAAGGGCTATGAGCAGTTCTTC.

This clonotype was seen ten or more times. The rearrangement uses TRBV18 and TRBJ1-2; tentative D call: TRBD1 (5 bases). This CDR3 is built from 13 residues. Trimming removed 6 bases from V and 2 bases from J, with 10 bases in between. CDR1 is KGHSH and CDR2 is LQKENI in the germline V gene. CDR3 loop: CASSSDTNYGYTF. CDR3 nucleotide sequence: TGTGCCAGCTCTTCGGACACAAACTATGGCTACACCTTC.

This clonotype was seen a handful of times. The chain employs TRBV5-1 and TRBJ2-7; D remains ambiguous. The V and J ends lost 7 bases and 1 base respectively, with 12 bases between them. The CDR3 has 13 residues. Germline loops: CDR1 SGHRS, CDR2 YFSETQ. In nucleotides, the CDR3 is TGCGCCAGCGCCCAAGTGGGGTCCTACGAGCAGTACTTC. This translates into CASAQVGSYEQYF.

The V gene is TRBV11-2, the J gene TRBJ2-5; tentative D call: TRBD1 (6 bases). Trimming took 2 bases from V and 4 from J, leaving 11 bases between them. CDR3 size: 14 residues. CDR1 SGHAT and CDR2 FQNNGV come from the germline V gene. This CDR3 reads CASSLQGIGETQYF. The CDR3 DNA reads TGTGCCAGCAGCTTACAGGGGATCGGAGAGACCCAGTACTTC. Filled out from reference TRBV11-2 and TRBJ2-5, the complete variable domain reads EAGVAQSPRYKIIEKRQSVAFWCNPISGHATLYWYQQILGQGPKLLIQFQNNGVVDDSQLPKDRFSAERLKGVDSTLKIQPAKLEDSAVYLCASSLQGIGETQYFGPGTRLLVL.

This CDR3 is CASSPALTATNEKLFF. Here the CDR3 DNA reads TGTGCCAGCAGCCCAGCCCTGACAGCAACTAATGAAAAACTGTTTTTT. The chain recombines TRBV7-8 with TRBJ1-4; D is possibly TRBD1 (5 bases). Germline CDR1 SGHVS, CDR2 FQNEAQ. The V end lost 5 bases, the J end lost 0 bases, and 13 bases lay between the germline ends. The CDR3 extends over 16 amino acids. Combining the CDR3 with reference TRBV7-8 and TRBJ1-4 gives the whole variable domain GAGVSQSPRYKVAKRGQDVALRCDPISGHVSLFWYQQALGQGPEFLTYFQNEAQLDKSGLPSDRFFAERPEGSVSTLKIQRTQQEDSAVYLCASSPALTATNEKLFFGSGTQLSVL.

For this clonotype: A read error may account for a junction end that differs from germline. V and J are TRBV9 and TRBJ2-1; TRBD1 matches at 7 bases. This CDR3 contains 15 residues. Germline values: CDR1 SGDLS, CDR2 YYNGEE. CDR3 amino acids: CAGSVTGQVYNEQFF. The CDR3 nucleotides are TGTGCCGGCAGCGTCACAGGACAGGTCTACAATGAGCAGTTCTTC.

The V and J genes are TRBV18 and TRBJ2-2; maybe TRBD2 (6 bases). Germline CDR1 KGHSH, CDR2 LQKENI. The CDR3 loop spans 15 amino acids. The V end was cut by 1 base, the J end by 3 bases, with 9 bases between. CDR3 nucleotides: TGTGCCAGCTCACCACTACTAGCAGACACCGGGGAGCTGTTTTTT. Translated, it gives CASSPLLADTGELFF.

The V and J genes are TRBV5-1 and TRBJ2-1; possible D gene TRBD2, 6 bases. V dropped 4 bases and J dropped 9 bases, with 17 bases sitting between them. Per the germline V gene, CDR1 is SGHRS and CDR2 is YFSETQ. The CDR3 is 14 amino acids. CDR3 sequence (DNA): TGCGCCAGCAGCCTCCGACCCGGCGGGGCTGAGCAGTTCTTC. Its translation: CASSLRPGGAEQFF.

The rearrangement joins TRBV5-1 to TRBJ1-1; perhaps TRBD1 as D (6 bases). CDR3 size: 14 residues. The ends were cut back, 0 bases at V and 6 bases at J, with 12 bases in the middle. Germline V CDR1 and CDR2: SGHRS, YFSETQ. The DNA for the CDR3 is TGCGCCAGCAGCTTGGAGTGGGGGGGCCCTGAAGCTTTCTTT. Its protein is CASSLEWGGPEAFF.

The chain employs TRBV7-6 and TRBJ2-5; tentative D call: TRBD1 (5 bases). V was trimmed by 5 bases and J by 5 bases, leaving 15 bases between them. Germline V gives CDR1 SGHVS, CDR2 FNYEAQ. The CDR3 spans 14 residues. The CDR3 reads CASSRTGRVETQYF. As DNA, the CDR3 is TGTGCCAGCAGCCGCACCGGCAGGGTGGAGACCCAGTACTTC.